This TCR beta chain originates from a study of T-cell reconstitution after alpha-beta-depleted transplantation in children. Study-wide results and caveats: Newly produced T cells mostly provided counts and TCRbeta diversity after one year, as hyperexpanded clones declined. By about two months after transplant, alpha-beta T cells reportedly arose from several hundred graft clones that had expanded.

In regard to this clonotype: The antigen is undetermined.

Per germline, CDR1 SGHTA and CDR2 FQGNSA. V was pared by 8 bases and J by 0 bases, with 17 bases between. The CDR3 runs to 16 residues. For TCRbeta, the library was prepared with unique molecular identifiers. Via MiXCR, TCRdb re-called the PCR reads, giving one row per CDR3 protein. This sample has 200,000 or so distinct CDR3 sequences; 5% to 7.5% occur once, and the top ten carry around 4.3%. The receptor was isolated from a girl less than two years old with combined immunodeficiency, due to receive a stem cell transplant. The chain recombines TRBV7-2 with TRBJ1-5; D gene uncertain. Sample: PBMCs, taken before TCRalphabeta/CD19-depleted stem cell transplant. CDR3 amino acids: CASHEAAPPSNQPQHF. The CDR3 coding sequence is TGTGCCAGCCACGAAGCGGCCCCGCCTAGCAATCAGCCCCAGCATTTT.